Listed below are T cell receptor beta chains from one sample, sequenced in a study of identifying expanded T cells in peripheral blood. The data were produced by immunoSEQ multiplex PCR, yet TCRdb's version contains in-frame clones alone and is incomplete. This sample has about 94,000 clones, with nearly 90% found just once. Sample: blood. Receptors were obtained from a person aged 18 to 70 in good health. The CDR3 runs from the conserved cysteine through the conserved F or W. Fields, in order: J gene, V gene, CDR3 length, D gene, clone size, CDR3 protein, CDR3 DNA. The D gene is left open where the match is weak. Size tells how often a clone was seen (once, few, many) or the class of an expanded clone, and some rows leave it out.

TRBJ2-1 | TRBV5-8 | 15 | TRBD2 | . | CASSSGLATFNEQFF | TGTGCCAGCAGCTCGGGACTAGCGACCTTCAATGAGCAGTTCTTC
TRBJ2-7 | TRBV6-6 | 15 | TRBD1 | once | CASSSPGTGAYEQYF | TGTGCCAGCAGTTCTCCCGGGACAGGGGCCTACGAGCAGTACTTC
TRBJ1-1 | TRBV19 | 12 | . | few | CASSTYGTEAFF | TGTGCCAGTAGTACCTACGGCACTGAAGCTTTCTTT
TRBJ1-2 | TRBV7-9 | 14 | TRBD1 | . | CASSLRDRDSGYTF | TGTGCCAGCAGCCTCAGAGACAGGGATTCTGGCTACACCTTC
TRBJ1-5 | TRBV5-4 | 14 | . | . | CASSPDPLNQPQHF | TGTGCCAGCAGCCCGGACCCCCTCAATCAGCCCCAGCATTTT
TRBJ1-1 | TRBV6-5 | 14 | TRBD1 | once | CASSRTGRTTEAFF | TGTGCCAGCAGCAGGACAGGACGAACGACTGAAGCTTTCTTT
TRBJ2-4 | TRBV4-1 | 17 | TRBD2 | . | CASSQDSASGGKNIQYF | TGCGCCAGCAGCCAAGATTCCGCCTCGGGGGGCAAAAACATTCAGTACTTC
TRBJ1-2 | TRBV19 | 20 | TRBD1 | . | CASSPGPGQGIGRANYGYTF | TGTGCCAGTAGTCCCGGACCGGGACAGGGAATCGGGAGAGCTAACTATGGCTACACCTTC
TRBJ2-1 | TRBV27 | 16 | TRBD2 | . | CASSPTSGGSYNEQFF | TGTGCCAGCAGTCCGACTAGCGGGGGTTCCTACAATGAGCAGTTCTTC
TRBJ1-1 | TRBV18 | 15 | TRBD1 | . | CASSPTDRGEGEAFF | TGTGCCAGCTCGCCAACGGACAGGGGTGAGGGTGAAGCTTTCTTT
TRBJ1-5 | TRBV27 | 16 | . | . | CASSLGWRRGSQPQHF | TGTGCCAGCAGTTTAGGTTGGCGGAGGGGAAGTCAGCCCCAGCATTTT
TRBJ2-2 | TRBV5-1 | 14 | . | . | CASSSDPNTGELFF | TGCGCCAGCAGCTCTGACCCCAACACCGGGGAGCTGTTTTTT
TRBJ1-2 | TRBV5-1 | 14 | . | . | CASSFPGRTYGYTF | TGCGCCAGCAGCTTTCCCGGCAGAACCTATGGCTACACCTTC
TRBJ2-1 | TRBV7-2 | 13 | . | . | CASSPGRTNEQFF | TGTGCCAGCAGCCCGGGACGGACTAATGAGCAGTTCTTC
TRBJ2-5 | TRBV9 | 13 | TRBD2 | once | CASSSGNQETQYF | TGTGCCAGCAGTAGCGGGAATCAAGAGACCCAGTACTTC
TRBJ2-1 | TRBV4-1 | 16 | . | . | CASSHAFRTSYNEQFF | TGCGCCAGCAGCCATGCCTTCAGGACGAGCTACAATGAGCAGTTCTTC
TRBJ1-2 | TRBV29-1 | 10 | . | . | CSVLGGGYTF | TGCAGCGTCCTAGGGGGGGGCTACACCTTC
TRBJ2-1 | TRBV7-9 | 17 | TRBD2 | . | CASSSKLWRGDGGEQFF | TGTGCCAGCAGCTCCAAGTTGTGGCGGGGGGATGGTGGTGAGCAGTTCTTC
TRBJ2-7 | TRBV5-4 | 16 | TRBD2 | once | CASSPPGLAGNHEQYF | TGTGCCAGCAGCCCCCCGGGACTAGCGGGTAATCACGAGCAGTACTTC
TRBJ1-1 | TRBV30 | 14 | . | . | CAWSRHLPNTEAFF | TGTGCATGGAGCCGTCACTTACCGAACACTGAAGCTTTCTTT
TRBJ2-2 | TRBV7-6 | 16 | . | . | CASSPRALTNTGELFF | TGTGCCAGCAGCCCCCGGGCCTTGACGAACACCGGGGAGCTGTTTTTT
TRBJ1-5 | TRBV19 | 14 | . | . | CASSTLFSGQPQHF | TGTGCCAGTAGTACCCTATTCAGTGGCCAGCCCCAGCATTTT
TRBJ1-5 | TRBV2 | 15 | TRBD1 | . | CASRGDRGGNQPQHF | TGTGCCAGCAGGGGGGACAGGGGGGGCAATCAGCCCCAGCATTTT
TRBJ2-5 | TRBV18 | 14 | . | . | CASSPGVSAGTQYF | TGTGCCAGCTCACCGGGCGTCTCCGCGGGAACCCAGTACTTC
TRBJ1-2 | TRBV6-1 | 11 | . | once | CASSNTYGYTF | TGTGCCAGCAGTAACACCTATGGCTACACCTTC
TRBJ2-7 | TRBV10-3 | 14 | . | . | CAISESSGRNEQYF | TGTGCCATCAGTGAGTCCTCGGGGCGAAACGAGCAGTACTTC
TRBJ2-1 | TRBV6-5 | 16 | TRBD2 | . | CASSLAGGRTYNEQFF | TGTGCCAGCAGTTTAGCGGGAGGGAGAACCTACAATGAGCAGTTCTTC
TRBJ2-5 | TRBV12-5 | 12 | . | . | CASGIQTGTQYF | TGTGCTAGTGGTATTCAAACTGGGACCCAGTACTTC
TRBJ1-1 | TRBV6-1 | 13 | . | . | CASSGGLRTEAFF | TGTGCCAGCAGTGGGGGCCTCCGCACTGAAGCTTTCTTT
TRBJ1-1 | TRBV19 | 13 | . | . | CASTLRRNTEAFF | TGTGCCAGTACGTTACGACGGAACACTGAAGCTTTCTTT
TRBJ1-1 | TRBV7-8 | 18 | TRBD1 | . | CASSLGGTGKYLHTEAFF | TGTGCCAGCAGCTTAGGCGGGACAGGGAAGTATCTCCACACTGAAGCTTTCTTT
TRBJ2-3 | TRBV9 | 15 | . | . | CASSVATGAADTQYF | TGTGCCAGCAGCGTAGCTACAGGAGCGGCAGATACGCAGTATTTT
TRBJ2-1 | TRBV27 | 12 | . | . | CASSPPGNEQFF | TGTGCCAGCAGCCCGCCCGGCAATGAGCAGTTCTTC
TRBJ1-2 | TRBV19 | 17 | TRBD1 | . | CAGWGRQGNTSNYGYTF | TGTGCCGGTTGGGGAAGACAGGGCAACACTTCCAACTATGGCTACACCTTC
TRBJ1-2 | TRBV20-1 | 11 | . | . | CSTSRGSGYTF | TGCAGTACTAGTAGGGGCTCCGGCTACACCTTC
TRBJ1-5 | TRBV2 | 15 | TRBD1 | . | CASSDRTGGDQPQHF | TGTGCCAGCAGTGATAGAACAGGGGGGGATCAGCCCCAGCATTTT
TRBJ1-2 | TRBV6-7 | 13 | . | . | CASSYGLDYGYTF | TGTGCCAGCAGTTACGGCCTGGACTATGGCTACACCTTC
TRBJ1-2 | TRBV20-1 | 11 | . | . | CSARASYGYTF | TGCAGTGCTAGGGCATCCTATGGCTACACCTTC
TRBJ2-3 | TRBV4-2 | 13 | . | . | CASSQSGTDTQYF | TGTGCCAGCAGCCAATCCGGCACAGATACGCAGTATTTT
TRBJ1-5 | TRBV6-5 | 15 | TRBD1 | . | CASRGDSAFYQPQHF | TGTGCCAGCAGAGGGGACAGCGCATTTTATCAGCCCCAGCATTTT
TRBJ1-5 | TRBV6-6 | 13 | . | few | CASTLRPNQPQHF | TGTGCCAGCACCCTAAGACCAAATCAGCCCCAGCATTTT
TRBJ2-5 | TRBV7-2 | 19 | TRBD2 | . | CASSPISPGTSGSQETQYF | TGTGCCAGCAGCCCCATTTCGCCGGGGACTAGCGGGAGCCAAGAGACCCAGTACTTC
TRBJ1-1 | TRBV11-2 | 13 | . | once | CASTLVSDTEAFF | TGTGCCAGCACCTTGGTTAGTGACACTGAAGCTTTCTTT
TRBJ2-7 | TRBV14 | 15 | . | . | CASSQDDPIFREQYF | TGTGCCAGCAGCCAAGATGACCCGATATTTCGCGAGCAGTACTTC
TRBJ2-2 | TRBV4-1 | 13 | . | . | CASSQGNTGELFF | TGCGCCAGCAGCCAAGGTAACACCGGGGAGCTGTTTTTT
TRBJ1-5 | TRBV2 | 16 | . | . | CASREVRGSSNQPQHF | TGTGCCAGTCGGGAAGTGAGGGGTTCTAGCAATCAGCCCCAGCATTTT
TRBJ1-1 | TRBV4-1 | 15 | TRBD1 | few | CASSHGQGASTEAFF | TGCGCCAGCAGCCACGGACAGGGAGCTTCCACTGAAGCTTTCTTT
TRBJ1-1 | TRBV7-9 | 16 | TRBD1 | . | CASRSPGTEESTEAFF | TGTGCCAGCAGATCCCCCGGGACAGAGGAGTCCACTGAAGCTTTCTTT
TRBJ1-5 | TRBV6-1 | 13 | . | . | CASSVSSNQPQHF | TGTGCCAGCAGTGTCAGTAGCAATCAGCCCCAGCATTTT
TRBJ1-3 | TRBV30 | 14 | . | . | CAWSAGYSGNTIYF | TGTGCCTGGAGCGCAGGTTACTCTGGAAACACCATATATTTT
TRBJ2-5 | TRBV11-2 | 14 | . | . | CASSHIRVQETQYF | TGTGCCAGCAGCCACATCAGGGTTCAAGAGACCCAGTACTTC
TRBJ1-3 | TRBV5-1 | 14 | . | . | CASSSGGQGNTIYF | TGCGCCAGCAGCTCGGGCGGACAGGGAAACACCATATATTTT
TRBJ2-7 | TRBV6-5 | 12 | . | . | CASSGMDYEQYF | TGTGCCAGCTCCGGGATGGACTACGAGCAGTACTTC
TRBJ1-2 | TRBV20-1 | 11 | . | . | CSALEPGGYTF | TGCAGTGCCCTAGAGCCCGGGGGGTACACCTTC
TRBJ2-2 | TRBV7-9 | 16 | TRBD1 | . | CASRHTGTANTGELFF | TGTGCCAGCAGGCATACCGGGACAGCGAACACCGGGGAGCTGTTTTTT
TRBJ2-1 | TRBV11-2 | 11 | . | . | CASSSHNEQFF | TGTGCCAGCAGCTCGCACAATGAGCAGTTCTTC